One T cell receptor beta chain is described in this entry. Its target is not known. Trimming shortened V by 1 base and J by 4 bases, and 10 bases separated the two germline ends. CDR3 length: 13 amino acids. Germline V gene data show CDR1 as GTSNPN and CDR2 as SVGIG (reference sequence). In nominal health when sampled, donors likely had unrecorded immune exposures nonetheless. The study ran its PCR with 60 Vbeta and 13 Jbeta primers. The data were produced by immunoSEQ multiplex PCR, yet TCRdb's version contains in-frame clones alone and is incomplete. The sample lists around 96,000 clones, 64% occurring once. This sample stems from a study of cytomegalovirus exposure and HLA in healthy donors. Regarding the study as a whole: Analysis performed later found 16,000 or so TCR beta sequences associated with HLA alleles at 0.05 false discovery rate. The study labeled 164 TCR beta chains cytomegalovirus-associated.

The sequencing input was PBMCs. This clonotype was obtained from a man in his sixties in good health and CMV-seronegative. The chain combines TRBV30 with TRBJ1-1; weak D call: TRBD1 (6 bases). CDR3 DNA sequence: TGTGCCTGGAGTGCCTCAGGGGTCACTGAAGCTTTCTTT. Residues: CAWSASGVTEAFF.